What follows describes a single T cell receptor beta chain. The record originates from a study of technical replicates of blood from several donors. The data were produced by immunoSEQ multiplex PCR, yet TCRdb's version contains in-frame clones alone and is incomplete. The sample holds 70,000 to 95,000 clones, 94% seen once. The clonotype originates from a human donor in good health. Sequenced input: T cells isolated from PBMCs.

CDR3 protein: CASRKRDSNEQYF. The CDR3 coding sequence is TGTGCCAGCAGAAAAAGGGACAGTAACGAGCAGTACTTC. The J gene is TRBJ2-7, the V gene TRBV6-1; the match to TRBD1 covers 7 bases. CDR3 length: 13 residues. V lost 6 bases, J lost 5 bases, and 7 bases stayed unmatched. CDR1 MNHNS and CDR2 SASEGT come from the germline V gene.